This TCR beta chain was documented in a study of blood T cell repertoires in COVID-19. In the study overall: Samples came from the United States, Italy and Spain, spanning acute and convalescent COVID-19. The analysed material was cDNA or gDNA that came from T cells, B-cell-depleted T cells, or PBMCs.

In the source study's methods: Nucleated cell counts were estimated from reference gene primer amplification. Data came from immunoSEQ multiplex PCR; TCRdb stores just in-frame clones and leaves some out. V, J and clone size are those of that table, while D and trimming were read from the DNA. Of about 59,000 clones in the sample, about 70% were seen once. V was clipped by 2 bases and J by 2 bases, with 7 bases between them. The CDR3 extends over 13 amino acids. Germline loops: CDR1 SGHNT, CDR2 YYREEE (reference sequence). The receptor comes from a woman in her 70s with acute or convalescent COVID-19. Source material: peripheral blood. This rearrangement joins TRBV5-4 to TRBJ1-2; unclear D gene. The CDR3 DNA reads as TGTGCCAGCAGCTTCAGAGGGAACTATGGCTACACCTTC. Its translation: CASSFRGNYGYTF.